These 21 T cell receptor beta chains originate from one sample sequenced in a study of blood T cell repertoires in COVID-19. The assay was immunoSEQ multiplex PCR, and TCRdb's table has in-frame clones only and misses some. The repertoire holds approximately 60,000 clones, with roughly four fifths as singletons. Sample: peripheral blood. These receptors were taken from a man aged 55-75 years with acute or convalescent COVID-19.

The V and J genes are TRBV2 and TRBJ1-4; no definite D call. V shed 6 bases and J shed 8 bases, with 16 bases lying between them. Per germline, CDR1 SNHLY and CDR2 FYNNEI. The CDR3 totals 14 residues. The CDR3 nucleotides are TGTGCCAGCAGCCTACAGTTCCCCAGGGAAAAACTGTTTTTT. Its translation is CASSLQFPREKLFF.

J is TRBJ1-6 and V is TRBV2; D remains unclear. Trimming removed 4 bases from V and 9 bases from J, with 7 bases in between. The CDR3 runs to 12 residues. Looked up from germline, CDR1 is SNHLY and CDR2 is FYNNEI. This chain's CDR3 is CASSVESSPLHF. Here the CDR3 DNA reads TGTGCCAGCAGTGTGGAGTCTTCACCCCTCCACTTT. The complete variable domain, with remaining parts taken from reference TRBV2 and TRBJ1-6, reads EPEVTQTPSHQVTQMGQEVILRCVPISNHLYFYWYRQILGQKVEFLVSFYNNEISEKSEIFDDQFSVERPDGSNFTLKIRSTKLEDSAMYFCASSVESSPLHFGNGTRLTVT.

This chain connects TRBV9 to TRBJ1-2; 7 nucleotides match TRBD1. Trimming at V came to 4 bases and at J to 7 bases, leaving 13 bases not matched to a gene. The V gene's germline CDR1 is SGDLS and CDR2 YYNGEE. The CDR3 is 15 amino acids. CDR3 residues: CASSPGGDSWAGYTF. CDR3 in DNA: TGTGCCAGCAGCCCAGGGGGAGACAGTTGGGCTGGCTACACCTTC.

V usage is TRBV19 and J usage is TRBJ1-5; D ambiguous. The germline CDR1 and CDR2 sequences are LNHDA and SQIVND (reference sequence). V was cut by 3 bases and J by 6 bases, with 12 bases left in between. The CDR3 has 14 amino acids. CDR3 in DNA: TGTGCCAGTAGTATTAGCGTGGGTGGTCAGCCCCAGCATTTT. Translated: CASSISVGGQPQHF.

This clone has only one observation. The rearrangement joins TRBV18 to TRBJ2-1; possibly TRBD1 for D (11 bases). The CDR3 spans 19 residues. CDR1 is KGHSH, CDR2 LQKENI, per germline. Trimming cost V 4 bases and J 5 bases, with 27 bases left between them. The CDR3 reads CASSRDRGFASGSNNEQFF. CDR3 in DNA: TGTGCCAGCTCACGGGACAGGGGGTTCGCTAGCGGGAGTAACAATGAGCAGTTCTTC.

In regard to this clone: At one end the junction does not follow the germline gene, possibly because of a read error. The chain carries TRBV4-2 and TRBJ1-2; a possible D gene is TRBD1 (6 bases). Germline loops: CDR1 LGHNA, CDR2 YNFKEQ. This CDR3 is built from 15 residues. CDR3 sequence (DNA): TGTGCCAGCAGCCTGGACAGCTCGCCTAAGTATGGCTACACCTTC. It specifies CASSLDSSPKYGYTF.

The chain is built from TRBV19 and TRBJ2-1; 9 bases align to TRBD2. The CDR3 runs to 15 residues. V lost 4 bases, J lost 7 bases, and 8 bases stayed unmatched. Germline CDR1 and CDR2: LNHDA and SQIVND (reference sequence). The CDR3 loop reads CASSSLAGPRNEQFF. DNA for the CDR3: TGTGCCAGTAGTAGTCTAGCGGGACCCCGGAATGAGCAGTTCTTC.

V gene TRBV19 combines with J gene TRBJ2-3; 8 positions match TRBD1. The trim removed 3 bases at V and 3 bases at J, leaving 8 bases unmatched. Germline assignment: CDR1 LNHDA and CDR2 SQIVND (reference sequence). The length of the CDR3 is 16 residues. The CDR3 loop is CASSIGQGFRTDTQYF. DNA for the CDR3: TGTGCCAGTAGTATCGGACAGGGATTTAGGACAGATACGCAGTATTTT.

CDR3 loop: CASSAGIEAFF. The CDR3 nucleotides read TGTGCCAGCAGCGCCGGGATTGAAGCTTTCTTT. V is TRBV7-9 and J is TRBJ1-1; the D is unclear. Between the trimmed V and J ends, which lost 5 bases and 7 bases, there was a span of 8 bases. Germline lookup yields CDR1 SEHNR and CDR2 FQNEAQ (reference sequence). The CDR3 totals 11 residues.

This clone was seen only once. The chain joins TRBV28 to TRBJ1-2, with 7 bases fitting TRBD1. The germline V gene has CDR1 MDHEN and CDR2 SYDVKM. The V segment lost 6 bases and the J segment 4 bases; nucleotides outside the gene matches: 17. The CDR3 is made up of 17 amino acids. CDR3 in amino acids: CASSPPGQLTKGYGYTF. In nucleotides, the CDR3 is TGTGCCAGCAGCCCTCCGGGACAGCTCACAAAGGGCTATGGCTACACCTTC.

The genes are TRBV6-5 and TRBJ1-1, with D hard to call. V dropped 2 bases and J dropped 9 bases, with 13 bases sitting between them. Germline V gene lookup returns CDR1 MNHEY and CDR2 SVGAGI. CDR3 size: 13 residues. The CDR3 DNA follows: TGTGCCAGCAGTTACGCAGATCAACGAAAAGCTTTCTTT. Translating it yields CASSYADQRKAFF.

The genes are TRBV6-5 and TRBJ1-1; weak D call: TRBD1 (5 bases). The ends were cut back, 7 bases at V and 4 bases at J, with 10 bases in the middle. CDR1 and CDR2 (germline): MNHEY, SVGAGI. The CDR3 has 12 residues. The CDR3 loop reads CASTLQATEAFF. DNA for the CDR3: TGTGCCAGCACCCTACAGGCCACTGAAGCTTTCTTT.

This clone was seen more than once but under ten times. The chain links TRBV6-5 to TRBJ2-1; 7 bases are shared with TRBD2. Germline CDR1 reads MNHEY; CDR2 reads SVGAGI. V shed 4 bases, J shed 9 bases, and the junction held 9 bases outside the gene matches. The CDR3 contains 14 residues. The DNA for the CDR3 is TGTGCCAGCAGTTCCCCCCGGGAGGTTAGTGAGCAGTTCTTC. Residues: CASSSPREVSEQFF.

V and J are TRBV6-2 or TRBV6-3 and TRBJ2-3; tentatively, D is TRBD1 (7 bases). The germline V gene has CDR1 MNHEY and CDR2 SVGEGT. The CDR3 runs 14 residues. Deletions cut 5 bases from V and 4 bases from J, with 13 bases between. CDR3 coding DNA: TGTGCCAGCAGTCCAGGGGGGTGGGCAGATACGCAGTATTTT. This encodes CASSPGGWADTQYF.

The sample holds a few counts of this clone. The chain joins TRBV19 to TRBJ2-7; 12 positions agree with TRBD1. In germline, CDR1 is LNHDA, CDR2 SQIVND (reference sequence). V lost 3 bases to trimming and J lost 5 bases; unmatched junction nucleotides: 5. CDR3 length equals 15 residues. Here the CDR3 reads CASSIFGTGGHEQYF. DNA for the CDR3: TGTGCCAGTAGTATTTTTGGGACAGGGGGCCACGAGCAGTACTTC.

The chain's CDR3 is CASSFSLNTGELFF. As DNA, the CDR3 is TGTGCCAGCAGTTTCTCCCTGAACACCGGGGAGCTGTTTTTT. The V call is TRBV2, the J call TRBJ2-2; D remains unclear. CDR1 is SNHLY, CDR2 FYNNEI, per germline. V lost 5 bases to trimming and J lost 1 base, with 8 bases between them. This CDR3 spans 14 amino acids. Combining the CDR3 with reference TRBV2 and TRBJ2-2 gives the whole variable domain EPEVTQTPSHQVTQMGQEVILRCVPISNHLYFYWYRQILGQKVEFLVSFYNNEISEKSEIFDDQFSVERPDGSNFTLKIRSTKLEDSAMYFCASSFSLNTGELFFGEGSRLTVL.

V is TRBV4-1 and J is TRBJ1-5; 8 bases are shared with TRBD1. Per germline, CDR1 MGHRA and CDR2 YSYEKL. CDR3 length: 18 residues. Trimming at V came to 1 base and at J to 3 bases, leaving 11 bases not matched to a gene. CDR3 bases: TGCGCCAGCAGCCAAGTGGAACCGCGGACAGGGAACAATCAGCCCCAGCATTTT. Its protein is CASSQVEPRTGNNQPQHF.

The V call is TRBV29-1, the J call TRBJ2-1; TRBD2 matches 12 bases. Germline values: CDR1 SQVTM, CDR2 ANQGSEA. The ends lost 6 bases at V and 5 bases at J; junction bases unmatched: 5. This CDR3 is 14 amino acids long. The CDR3 nucleotides read TGCAGCGTAGACCTAGCGGGAGGGCACAATGAGCAGTTCTTC. Its protein product is CSVDLAGGHNEQFF.

The chain combines TRBV18 with TRBJ2-5; 7 bases are shared with TRBD2. The CDR3 has 15 amino acids. V dropped 3 bases and J dropped 1; count of bases not matched to a gene: 5. The V gene's germline CDR1 is KGHSH and CDR2 LQKENI. The CDR3 DNA follows: TGTGCCAGCTCACCGGCTAGCGGTTCCCAAGAGACCCAGTACTTC. This encodes CASSPASGSQETQYF.

The rearrangement links TRBV15 to TRBJ2-1; D may be TRBD1 (5 bases). With 1 base removed from V and 4 bases from J, the gap between germline ends came to 8 bases. This CDR3 has 14 residues. Germline V gene lookup returns CDR1 LNHNV and CDR2 YYDKDF (reference sequence). CDR3 bases: TGTGCCACCAGCAGAGTGGCAGGGTACAATGAGCAGTTCTTC. It is translated as CATSRVAGYNEQFF.

The chain's CDR3 is CASSQFRVNTEAFF. For the CDR3, the DNA is TGCGCCAGCAGTCAATTCAGGGTGAACACTGAAGCTTTCTTT. The chain has TRBV23-1 and TRBJ1-1, with a tentative D call TRBD1 (5 bases). TRBV23-1 belongs to the ORF category, with a function that is uncertain. V was shortened by 1 base and J by 0 bases, with 6 bases between the two germline ends. The CDR3 loop spans 14 amino acids.